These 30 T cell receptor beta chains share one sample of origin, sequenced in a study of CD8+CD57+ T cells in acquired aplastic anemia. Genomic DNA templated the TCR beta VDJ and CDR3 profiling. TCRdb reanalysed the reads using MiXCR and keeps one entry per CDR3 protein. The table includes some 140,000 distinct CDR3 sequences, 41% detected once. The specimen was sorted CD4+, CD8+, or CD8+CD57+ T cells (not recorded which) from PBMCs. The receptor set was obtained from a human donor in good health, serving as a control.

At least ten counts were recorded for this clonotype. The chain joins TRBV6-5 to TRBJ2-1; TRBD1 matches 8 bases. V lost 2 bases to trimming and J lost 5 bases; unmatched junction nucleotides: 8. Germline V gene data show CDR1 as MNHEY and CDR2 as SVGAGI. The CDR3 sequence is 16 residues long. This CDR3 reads CASSYSVGQDNNEQFF. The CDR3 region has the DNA TGTGCCAGCAGTTACAGTGTGGGACAGGATAACAATGAGCAGTTCTTC.

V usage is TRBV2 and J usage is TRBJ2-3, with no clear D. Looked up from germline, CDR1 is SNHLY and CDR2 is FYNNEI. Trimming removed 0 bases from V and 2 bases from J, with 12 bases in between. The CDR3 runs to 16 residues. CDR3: CASSEALWTPTDTQYF. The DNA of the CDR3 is TGTGCCAGCAGTGAAGCGCTATGGACGCCCACAGATACGCAGTATTTT.

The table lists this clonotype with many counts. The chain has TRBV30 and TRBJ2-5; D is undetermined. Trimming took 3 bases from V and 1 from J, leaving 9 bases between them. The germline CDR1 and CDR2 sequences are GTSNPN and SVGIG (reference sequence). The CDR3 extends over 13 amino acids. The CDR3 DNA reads TGTGCCTGGAGCGTGGGCTTCCAAGAGACCCAGTACTTC. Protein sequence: CAWSVGFQETQYF.

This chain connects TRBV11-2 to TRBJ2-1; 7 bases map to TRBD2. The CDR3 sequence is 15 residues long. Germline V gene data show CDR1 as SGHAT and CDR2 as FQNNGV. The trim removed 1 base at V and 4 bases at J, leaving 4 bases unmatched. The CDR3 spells CASSLGGGGYNEQFF. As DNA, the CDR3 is TGTGCCAGCAGCTTAGGCGGCGGGGGTTACAATGAGCAGTTCTTC.

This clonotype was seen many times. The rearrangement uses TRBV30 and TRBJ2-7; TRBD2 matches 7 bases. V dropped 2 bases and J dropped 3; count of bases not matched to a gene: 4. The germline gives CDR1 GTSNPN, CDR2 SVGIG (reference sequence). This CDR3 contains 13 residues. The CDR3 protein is CAWSPAGVYEQYF. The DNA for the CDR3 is TGTGCCTGGAGTCCGGCGGGAGTCTACGAGCAGTACTTC.

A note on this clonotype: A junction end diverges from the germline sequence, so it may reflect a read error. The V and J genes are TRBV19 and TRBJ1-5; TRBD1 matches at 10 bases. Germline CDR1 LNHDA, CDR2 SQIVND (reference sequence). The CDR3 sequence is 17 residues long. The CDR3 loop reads CASSILTGTGDNQPRHF. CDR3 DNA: TGTGCCAGTAGTATCCTCACCGGGACAGGGGACAATCAGCCCCGGCATTTT.

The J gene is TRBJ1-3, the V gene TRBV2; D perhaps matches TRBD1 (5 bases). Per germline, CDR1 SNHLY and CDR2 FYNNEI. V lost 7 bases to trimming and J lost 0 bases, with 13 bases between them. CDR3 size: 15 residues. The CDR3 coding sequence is TGTGCCAGCACTTTAACAGGAGCCTCTGGAAACACCATATATTTT. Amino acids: CASTLTGASGNTIYF.

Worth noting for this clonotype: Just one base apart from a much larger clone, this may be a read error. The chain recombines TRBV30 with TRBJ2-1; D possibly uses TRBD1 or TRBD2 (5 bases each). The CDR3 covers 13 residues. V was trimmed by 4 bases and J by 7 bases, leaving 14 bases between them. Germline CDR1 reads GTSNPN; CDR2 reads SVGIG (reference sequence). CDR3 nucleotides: TGTGCCTGGAACAAGGGGAGTACGAATGAGCAGTTCTTC. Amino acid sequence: CAWNKGSTNEQFF. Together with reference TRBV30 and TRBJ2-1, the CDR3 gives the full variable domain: SQTIHQWPATLVQPVGSPLSLECTVEGTSNPNLYWYRQAAGRGLQLLFYSVGIGQISSEVPQNLSASRPQDRQFILSSKKLLLSDSGFYLCAWNKGSTNEQFFGPGTRLTVL.

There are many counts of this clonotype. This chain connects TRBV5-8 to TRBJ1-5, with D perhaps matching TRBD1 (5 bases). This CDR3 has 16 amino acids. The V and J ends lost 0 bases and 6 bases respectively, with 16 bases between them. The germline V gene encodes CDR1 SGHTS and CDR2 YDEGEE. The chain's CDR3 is CASSLGSGRAVQPQHF. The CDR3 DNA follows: TGTGCCAGCAGCTTGGGATCTGGCAGGGCGGTTCAGCCCCAGCATTTT.

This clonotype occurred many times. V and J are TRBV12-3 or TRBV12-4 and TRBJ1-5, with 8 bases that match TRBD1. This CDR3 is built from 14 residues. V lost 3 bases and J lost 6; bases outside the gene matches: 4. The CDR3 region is CASSFTGGGQPQHF. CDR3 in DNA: TGTGCCAGCAGTTTTACAGGGGGGGGTCAGCCCCAGCATTTT.

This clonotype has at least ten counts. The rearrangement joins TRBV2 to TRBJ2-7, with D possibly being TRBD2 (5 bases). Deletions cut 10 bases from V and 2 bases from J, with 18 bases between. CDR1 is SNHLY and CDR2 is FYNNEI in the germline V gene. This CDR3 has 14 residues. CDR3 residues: CATRQEVLAYEQYF. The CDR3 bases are TGTGCCACAAGGCAGGAGGTTTTAGCCTACGAGCAGTACTTC.

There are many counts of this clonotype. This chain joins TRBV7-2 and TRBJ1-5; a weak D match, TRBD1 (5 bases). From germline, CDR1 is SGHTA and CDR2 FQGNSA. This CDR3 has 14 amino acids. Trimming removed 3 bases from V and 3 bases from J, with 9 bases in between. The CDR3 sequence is CASSFRDPNQPQHF. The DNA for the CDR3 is TGTGCCAGCAGCTTCCGGGACCCCAATCAGCCCCAGCATTTT.

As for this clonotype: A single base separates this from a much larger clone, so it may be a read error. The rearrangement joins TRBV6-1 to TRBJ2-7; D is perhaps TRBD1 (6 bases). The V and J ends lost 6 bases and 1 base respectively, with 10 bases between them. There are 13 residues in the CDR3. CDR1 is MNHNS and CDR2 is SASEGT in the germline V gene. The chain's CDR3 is CASSRQVSYEQYF. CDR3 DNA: TGTGCCAGCAGCCGACAGGTTTCCTACGAGCAGTACTTC.

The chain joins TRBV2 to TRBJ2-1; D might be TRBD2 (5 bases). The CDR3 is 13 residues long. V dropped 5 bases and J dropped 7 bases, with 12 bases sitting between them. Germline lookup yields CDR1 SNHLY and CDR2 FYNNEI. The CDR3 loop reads CASSSGLGNEQFF. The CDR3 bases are TGTGCCAGCAGTAGCGGACTGGGAAATGAGCAGTTCTTC.

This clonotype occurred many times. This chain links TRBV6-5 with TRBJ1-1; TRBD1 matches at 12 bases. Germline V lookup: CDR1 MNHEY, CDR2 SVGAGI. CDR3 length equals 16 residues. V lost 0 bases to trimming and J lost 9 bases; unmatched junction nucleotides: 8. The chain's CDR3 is CASSYSGGTGGAKAFF. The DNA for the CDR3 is TGTGCCAGCAGTTACTCGGGCGGGACAGGGGGCGCAAAAGCTTTCTTT.

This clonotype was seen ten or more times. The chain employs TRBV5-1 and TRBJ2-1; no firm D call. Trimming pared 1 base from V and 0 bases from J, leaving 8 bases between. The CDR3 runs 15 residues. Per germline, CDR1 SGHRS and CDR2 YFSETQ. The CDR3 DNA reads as TGCGCCAGCAGCTTGAACAGTGGCTCCTACAATGAGCAGTTCTTC. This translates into CASSLNSGSYNEQFF.

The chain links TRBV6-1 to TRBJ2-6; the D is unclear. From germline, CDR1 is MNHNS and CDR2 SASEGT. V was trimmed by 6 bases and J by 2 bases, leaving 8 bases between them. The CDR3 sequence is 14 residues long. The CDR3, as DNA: TGTGCCAGCAGCCGTAATCCTGGGGCCAACGTCCTGACTTTC. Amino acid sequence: CASSRNPGANVLTF.

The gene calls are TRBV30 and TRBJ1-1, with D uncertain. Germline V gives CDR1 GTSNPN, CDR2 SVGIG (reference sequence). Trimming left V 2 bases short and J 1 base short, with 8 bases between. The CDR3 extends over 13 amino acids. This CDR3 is CAWSPRRNTEAFF. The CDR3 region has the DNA TGTGCCTGGAGTCCCCGCAGGAACACTGAAGCTTTCTTT.

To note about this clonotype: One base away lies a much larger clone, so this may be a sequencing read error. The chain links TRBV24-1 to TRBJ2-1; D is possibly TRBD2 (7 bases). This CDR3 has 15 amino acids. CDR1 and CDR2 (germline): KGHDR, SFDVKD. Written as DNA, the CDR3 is TGTGCCAGCAGGGGAGGGGCGGGCTCCTGCAATGAGCAGTTCTTC. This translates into CASRGGAGSCNEQFF.

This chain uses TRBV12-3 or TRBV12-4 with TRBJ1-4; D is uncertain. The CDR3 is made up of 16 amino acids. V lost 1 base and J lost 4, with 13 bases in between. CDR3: CASSLGGTLGNEKLFF. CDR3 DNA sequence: TGTGCCAGCAGTTTAGGCGGCACTTTGGGTAATGAAAAACTGTTTTTT.

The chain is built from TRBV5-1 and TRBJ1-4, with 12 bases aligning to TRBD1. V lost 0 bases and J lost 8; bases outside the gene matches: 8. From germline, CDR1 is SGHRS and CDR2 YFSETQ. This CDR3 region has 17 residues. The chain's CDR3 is CASSLGGTGGPIEKLFF. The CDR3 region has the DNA TGCGCCAGCAGCTTGGGTGGGACAGGGGGCCCCATCGAAAAACTGTTTTTT.

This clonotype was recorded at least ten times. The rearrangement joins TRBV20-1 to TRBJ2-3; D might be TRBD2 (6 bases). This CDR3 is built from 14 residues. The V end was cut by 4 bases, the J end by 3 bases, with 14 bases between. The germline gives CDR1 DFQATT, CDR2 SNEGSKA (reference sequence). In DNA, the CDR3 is TGCAGTGCTACGAGGGGAGGAGGAACAGATACGCAGTATTTT. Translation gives CSATRGGGTDTQYF.

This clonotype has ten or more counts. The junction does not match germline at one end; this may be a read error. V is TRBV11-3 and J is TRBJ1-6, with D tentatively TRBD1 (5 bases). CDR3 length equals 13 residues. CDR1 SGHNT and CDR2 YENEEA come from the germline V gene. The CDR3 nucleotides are TGTGCTAGCAGCTTAGGGGCGGATTCACCCCTCCACTTT. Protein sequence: CASSLGADSPLHF.

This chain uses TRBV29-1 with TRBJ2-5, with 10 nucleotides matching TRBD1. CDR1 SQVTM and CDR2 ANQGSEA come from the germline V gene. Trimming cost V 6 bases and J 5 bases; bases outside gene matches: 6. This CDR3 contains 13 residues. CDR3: CSVRQGAQETQYF. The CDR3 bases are TGCAGCGTCCGACAGGGGGCGCAGGAGACCCAGTACTTC.

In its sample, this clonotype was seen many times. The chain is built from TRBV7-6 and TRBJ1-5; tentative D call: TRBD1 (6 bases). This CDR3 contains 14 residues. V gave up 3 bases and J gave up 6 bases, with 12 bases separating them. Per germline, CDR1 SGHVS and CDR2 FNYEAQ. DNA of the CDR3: TGTGCCAGCAGCTTGGGAGTGGGGGCTCAGCCCCAGCATTTT. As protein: CASSLGVGAQPQHF.

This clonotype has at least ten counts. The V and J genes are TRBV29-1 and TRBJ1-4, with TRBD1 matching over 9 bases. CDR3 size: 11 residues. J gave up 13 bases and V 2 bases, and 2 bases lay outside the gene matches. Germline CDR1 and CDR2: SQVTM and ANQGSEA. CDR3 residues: CSVELTGGLFF. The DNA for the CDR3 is TGCAGCGTTGAATTGACAGGGGGACTGTTTTTT.

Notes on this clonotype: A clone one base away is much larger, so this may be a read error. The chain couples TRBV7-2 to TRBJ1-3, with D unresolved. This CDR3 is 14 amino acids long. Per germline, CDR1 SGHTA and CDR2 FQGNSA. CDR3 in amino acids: CASSLMSSGNTMYF. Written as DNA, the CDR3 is TGTGCCAGCAGCTTAATGAGCTCTGGAAACACCATGTATTTT.

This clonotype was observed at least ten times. In DNA, the CDR3 is TGTGCCAGCAGCCAGGGGACAGGGGGGTTGGCTAATGAAAAACTGTTTTTT. Protein product: CASSQGTGGLANEKLFF. The chain recombines TRBV11-1 with TRBJ1-4; 11 nucleotides match TRBD1. With 5 bases clipped from V and 3 bases from J, the junction kept 8 bases outside the gene matches. The CDR3 has 17 residues. Per the germline V gene, CDR1 is SGHAT and CDR2 is FQDESV (reference sequence).

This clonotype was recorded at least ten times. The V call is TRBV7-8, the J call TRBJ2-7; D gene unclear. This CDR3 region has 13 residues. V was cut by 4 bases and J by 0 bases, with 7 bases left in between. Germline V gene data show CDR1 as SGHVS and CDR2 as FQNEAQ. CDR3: CASSSVGSYEQYF. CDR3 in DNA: TGTGCCAGCAGCTCCGTGGGCTCCTACGAGCAGTACTTC.

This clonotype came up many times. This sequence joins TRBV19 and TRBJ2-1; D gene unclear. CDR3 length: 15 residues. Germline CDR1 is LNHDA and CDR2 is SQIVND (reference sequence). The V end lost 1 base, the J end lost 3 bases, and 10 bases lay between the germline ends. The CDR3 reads CASSIGRPGYNEQFF. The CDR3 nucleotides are TGTGCCAGTAGTATAGGTAGACCAGGCTACAATGAGCAGTTCTTC. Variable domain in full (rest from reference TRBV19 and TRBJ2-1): DGGITQSPKYLFRKEGQNVTLSCEQNLNHDAMYWYRQDPGQGLRLIYYSQIVNDFQKGDIAEGYSVSREKKESFPLTVTSAQKNPTAFYLCASSIGRPGYNEQFFGPGTRLTVL.